These 17 T cell receptor beta chains were sequenced from one sample in a study of blood T cell repertoires in COVID-19. Data came from immunoSEQ multiplex PCR; TCRdb stores just in-frame clones and leaves some out. The data contain approximately 330,000 clones, roughly 89% of them singletons. The sequencing sample was made of peripheral blood. The receptor set was obtained from a middle-aged woman with COVID-19, enrolled during active disease.

The V gene is TRBV7-2, the J gene TRBJ1-5; D unclear. Per the germline V gene, CDR1 is SGHTA and CDR2 is FQGNSA. CDR3 size: 15 residues. The V gene lost 3 bases and the J gene lost 2 bases, with 11 bases spanning the gap. CDR3 coding DNA: TGTGCCAGCAGCTTGGCGGGCTTGGGCAATCAGCCCCAGCATTTT. It yields the protein CASSLAGLGNQPQHF. The whole variable domain, filled in from reference TRBV7-2 and TRBJ1-5, reads GAGVSQSPSNKVTEKGKDVELRCDPISGHTALYWYRQSLGQGLEFLIYFQGNSAPDKSGLPSDRFSAERTGGSVSTLTIQRTQQEDSAVYLCASSLAGLGNQPQHFGDGTRLSIL.

The V gene is TRBV19, the J gene TRBJ2-1, with TRBD1 matching 9 bases. The CDR3 is 16 amino acids. CDR1 and CDR2 (germline): LNHDA, SQIVND (reference sequence). Germline trimming cut 7 bases from V and 1 base from J; bases unmatched to any gene: 8. The CDR3 region is CASTTRQGGSYNEQFF. CDR3 sequence (DNA): TGTGCCAGTACCACCAGACAGGGGGGGTCCTACAATGAGCAGTTCTTC.

J is TRBJ1-5 and V is TRBV28, with 7 nucleotides matching TRBD1. V trimming: 5 bases; J trimming: 1 base; junction bases outside the gene matches: 17. This CDR3 has 19 residues. Germline CDR1 MDHEN, CDR2 SYDVKM. The CDR3 is CASSLPIMSRGGSNQPQHF. In DNA form, the CDR3 reads TGTGCCAGCAGTCTGCCCATAATGTCCCGAGGGGGCAGCAATCAGCCCCAGCATTTT.

This clone has a handful of counts. The rearrangement links TRBV5-1 to TRBJ1-5; weak D call: TRBD1 (5 bases). From germline, CDR1 is SGHRS and CDR2 YFSETQ. The CDR3 is 14 residues long. Trimming took off 3 bases at V and 6 bases at J, with 13 bases between the two ends. The CDR3 DNA follows: TGCGCCAGCAGCTCCACAGGCGAAGGTCAGCCCCAGCATTTT. Its translation: CASSSTGEGQPQHF. The full variable domain, completed using reference TRBV5-1 and TRBJ1-5, is KAGVTQTPRYLIKTRGQQVTLSCSPISGHRSVSWYQQTPGQGLQFLFEYFSETQRNKGNFPGRFSGRQFSNSRSEMNVSTLELGDSALYLCASSSTGEGQPQHFGDGTRLSIL.

The V and J genes are TRBV2 and TRBJ2-5, with 8 bases identical to TRBD1. CDR3 size: 13 residues. The germline V gene has CDR1 SNHLY and CDR2 FYNNEI. The junction had 4 bases not matched to a gene; V was cut back by 5 bases and J by 5 bases. CDR3 region: CASSSRDRETQYF. In DNA, the CDR3 is TGTGCCAGCAGTAGCCGGGACAGGGAGACCCAGTACTTC.

The V and J genes are TRBV6-5 and TRBJ2-7; D may be TRBD2 (5 bases). Trimming removed 5 bases from V and 2 bases from J, with 10 bases in between. The CDR3 sequence is 13 residues long. CDR1 and CDR2 from the germline V gene are MNHEY and SVGAGI. The CDR3 DNA reads as TGTGCCAGCAGTCGAGCGGAAACCTACGAGCAGTACTTC. This gives the protein CASSRAETYEQYF.

The chain combines TRBV19 with TRBJ1-1; 10 nucleotides align to TRBD1. CDR1 and CDR2 from the germline V gene are LNHDA and SQIVND (reference sequence). The junction had 6 bases not matched to a gene; V was cut back by 5 bases and J by 6 bases. This CDR3 has 14 residues. The CDR3 here is CASSVDRGRPEAFF. CDR3 DNA: TGTGCCAGTAGTGTCGACAGGGGGCGGCCTGAAGCTTTCTTT.

The V gene is TRBV29-1, the J gene TRBJ2-1; 13 bases line up with TRBD2. CDR3 length: 16 amino acids. CDR1 and CDR2 (germline): SQVTM, ANQGSEA. The V segment lost 6 bases and the J segment 8 bases; nucleotides outside the gene matches: 13. The CDR3 here is CSVRSGLAGVSHEQFF. The CDR3 nucleotides are TGCAGCGTCCGCTCAGGACTAGCGGGAGTAAGTCATGAGCAGTTCTTC.

This chain connects TRBV7-6 to TRBJ1-4; TRBD1 might be the D (5 bases). Between the trimmed V and J ends, which lost 1 base and 8 bases, there was a span of 14 bases. Germline V gives CDR1 SGHVS, CDR2 FNYEAQ. This CDR3 region has 15 residues. The CDR3 loop reads CASSLGGGIPEKLFF. CDR3 DNA sequence: TGTGCCAGCAGCTTAGGGGGCGGGATACCCGAAAAACTGTTTTTT.

The chain uses TRBV7-9 and TRBJ1-2; the D gene is possibly TRBD1 (5 bases). This CDR3 region has 15 residues. V dropped 6 bases and J dropped 0 bases, with 14 bases sitting between them. CDR1 is SEHNR, CDR2 FQNEAQ, per germline (reference sequence). In DNA form, the CDR3 reads TGTGCCAGCAGTTACTCATCGGGGGCTAACTATGGCTACACCTTC. The encoded protein is CASSYSSGANYGYTF.

The chain recombines TRBV5-1 with TRBJ2-7; 7 nucleotides agree with TRBD2. The trim removed 4 bases at V and 2 bases at J, leaving 9 bases unmatched. The CDR3 extends over 15 amino acids. Germline lookup yields CDR1 SGHRS and CDR2 YFSETQ. The CDR3 DNA reads as TGCGCCAGCAGCGGGAGGGACTCCGGGGCCTACGAGCAGTACTTC. Its protein is CASSGRDSGAYEQYF.

The chain is built from TRBV27 and TRBJ1-5, with TRBD1 as a possible D gene (5 bases). Trimming stripped 5 bases from V and 4 bases from J, with 9 bases between. The CDR3 consists of 13 residues. Looked up from germline, CDR1 is MNHEY and CDR2 is SMNVEV (reference sequence). The CDR3 DNA is TGTGCCAGCAGTCGACAGTGGAATCAGCCCCAGCATTTT. Amino acids: CASSRQWNQPQHF.

The V and J genes are TRBV5-1 and TRBJ1-4; no reliable D call. The CDR3 consists of 15 residues. The V end lost 0 bases, the J end lost 3 bases, and 9 bases lay between the germline ends. Germline V gives CDR1 SGHRS, CDR2 YFSETQ. The CDR3 DNA reads as TGCGCCAGCAGCTTGGTCCCGGGTCCTAATGAAAAACTGTTTTTT. Translated, it gives CASSLVPGPNEKLFF.

The V call is TRBV28, the J call TRBJ1-1; 7 bases match TRBD1. The germline gives CDR1 MDHEN, CDR2 SYDVKM. This CDR3 has 14 residues. After removal of 5 bases from V and 4 bases from J, the junction contained 7 bases not matched to a gene. The CDR3 bases are TGTGCCAGCAGTCAACCCCACAGGGGCACTGAAGCTTTCTTT. Translating it yields CASSQPHRGTEAFF.

Notes on this clone: The sample contains more than one DNA sequence encoding this CDR3. CDR3 region: CASSSAGGGSYEQYF. The CDR3 DNA follows: TGTGCCAGCAGTTCGGCAGGGGGCGGTTCCTACGAGCAGTACTTC. This chain links TRBV6-5 with TRBJ2-7; 8 nucleotides match TRBD1. The CDR3 contains 15 residues. Looked up from germline, CDR1 is MNHEY and CDR2 is SVGAGI. Trimming at V came to 4 bases and at J to 1 base, leaving 6 bases not matched to a gene.

The chain is built from TRBV5-4 and TRBJ2-1; D is possibly TRBD1 (5 bases). Looked up from germline, CDR1 is SGHNT and CDR2 is YYREEE (reference sequence). Trimming pared 5 bases from V and 2 bases from J, leaving 14 bases between. The CDR3 totals 15 residues. The CDR3 region is CASSPQTDAYNEQFF. CDR3 DNA: TGTGCCAGCAGTCCTCAGACAGACGCCTACAATGAGCAGTTCTTC.

This rearrangement joins TRBV27 to TRBJ1-6; D call uncertain. Germline V gene data show CDR1 as MNHEY and CDR2 as SMNVEV (reference sequence). The V gene lost 6 bases and the J gene lost 10 bases, with 19 bases spanning the gap. This CDR3 spans 15 amino acids. CDR3 protein: CASSSLGALTSPLHF. The CDR3 coding sequence is TGTGCCAGCAGCTCCCTAGGCGCTCTAACCTCACCCCTCCACTTT.